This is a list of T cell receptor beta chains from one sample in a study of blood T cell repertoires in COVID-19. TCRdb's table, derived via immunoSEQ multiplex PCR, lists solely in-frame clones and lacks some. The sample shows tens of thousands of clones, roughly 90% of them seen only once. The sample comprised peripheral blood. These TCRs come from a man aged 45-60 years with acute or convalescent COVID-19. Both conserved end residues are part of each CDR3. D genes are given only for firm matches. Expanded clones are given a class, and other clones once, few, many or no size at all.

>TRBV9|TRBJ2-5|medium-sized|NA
TGTGCCAGCAGCGTAGCGGGTCGCGTGTTCCAAGAGACCCAGTACTTC
CASSVAGRVFQETQYF
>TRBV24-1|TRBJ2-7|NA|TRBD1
TGTGCCACCAGTGCCCCAACGGGACAGGGGGTCTCCTACGAGCAGTACTTC
CATSAPTGQGVSYEQYF
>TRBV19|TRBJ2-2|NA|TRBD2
TGTGCCAGTAGTATCCGGGAGGTAAACACCGGGGAGCTGTTTTTT
CASSIREVNTGELFF
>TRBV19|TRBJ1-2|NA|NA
TGTGCCAGTTCGCAGGGGTTCTATGGCTACACCTTC
CASSQGFYGYTF
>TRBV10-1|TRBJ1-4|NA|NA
TGCGCCACCGCAGGGGTTGCGACTAATGAAAAACTGTTTTTT
CATAGVATNEKLFF
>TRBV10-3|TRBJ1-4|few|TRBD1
TGTGCCATCAGTGGAACTTTAGGGACAGGGGCAACTAATGAAAAACTGTTTTTT
CAISGTLGTGATNEKLFF
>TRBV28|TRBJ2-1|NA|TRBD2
TGTGCCAGCAGTGGAGCGGGAGGATCCTACAATGAGCAGTTCTTC
CASSGAGGSYNEQFF
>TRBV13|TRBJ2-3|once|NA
TGTGCCAGCAGCTTAGAGGCGGAAGATACGCAGTATTTT
CASSLEAEDTQYF
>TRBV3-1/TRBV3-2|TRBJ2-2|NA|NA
TGTGCCAGCAGCCAAGAAGAACCGGGGGGCCATCCGAACACCGGGGAGCTGTTTTTT
CASSQEEPGGHPNTGELFF
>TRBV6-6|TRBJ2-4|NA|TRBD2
TGTGCCAGCAGTTCACGGACTAGCGGGAGCAGCACCATTCAGTACTTC
CASSSRTSGSSTIQYF
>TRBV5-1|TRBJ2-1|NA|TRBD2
TGCGCCAGCAGCTTACGGACTAGCGGGATCGTGGGCGGTGGTCGCAATGAGCAGTTCTTC
CASSLRTSGIVGGGRNEQFF
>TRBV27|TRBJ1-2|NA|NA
TGTGCCAGCGCCCAGGGTAACCCGGCCTCCTATGGCTACACCTTC
CASAQGNPASYGYTF
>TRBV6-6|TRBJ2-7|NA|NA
TGTGCCAGCAGAACAGGGATCTACGAGCAGTACTTC
CASRTGIYEQYF
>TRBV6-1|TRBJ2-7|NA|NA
TGTGCCAGCAGTGACCGCAGGGCCTACGAGCAGTACTTC
CASSDRRAYEQYF
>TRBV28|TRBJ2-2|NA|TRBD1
TGTGCCAGCAGTTTATGGGACAGGGGCACCGGGGAGCTGTTTTTT
CASSLWDRGTGELFF
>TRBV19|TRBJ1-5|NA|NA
TGTGCCAGTAGTATAGGGGACACCAATCAGCCCCAGCATTTT
CASSIGDTNQPQHF
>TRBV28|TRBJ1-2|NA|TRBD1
TGTGCCAGCTTTAGGACAGGGGAGAATTATGGCTACACCTTC
CASFRTGENYGYTF
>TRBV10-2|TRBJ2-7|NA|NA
TGCGCCAGTAGAGAAGACAGGTCCGAGCAGTACTTC
CASREDRSEQYF
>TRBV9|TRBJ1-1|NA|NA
TGTGCCAGCAGCGTAGATGGCCCTTTT
CASSVDGPF
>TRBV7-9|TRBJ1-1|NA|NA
TGTGCCAGCAGCTTCGGTCGGAACACTGAAGCTTTCTTT
CASSFGRNTEAFF
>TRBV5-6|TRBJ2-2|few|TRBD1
TGTGCCAGCAGCCAAACGCCAACAGGGGGCAGGCTGTTTTTT
CASSQTPTGGRLFF
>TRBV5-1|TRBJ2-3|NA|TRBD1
TGCGCCAGCAGCTTGGTGGGGGACAGCGGCACAGATACGCAGTATTTT
CASSLVGDSGTDTQYF
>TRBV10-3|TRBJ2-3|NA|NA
TGTGCCATCAGGGACAGCAGCACAGATACGCAGTATTTT
CAIRDSSTDTQYF
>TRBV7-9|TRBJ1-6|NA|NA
TGTGCCAGCAGCTTATTACAGTCACCCCTCCACTTT
CASSLLQSPLHF